Given below is one TCR beta chain in context. In Seattle, patients joined the study during active infection and were tracked longitudinally. This sample is part of a study of blood T cell repertoires in COVID-19. Study-wide context: Acute and convalescent COVID-19 specimens originated in the United States, Italy and Spain. Nucleic acid was either cDNA or gDNA, and it came from T cells, B-cell-depleted T cells, or PBMCs.

Assay: immunoSEQ multiplex PCR; the TCRdb copy retains only in-frame clones and omits some. The sample yields 100,000 to 150,000 clones, 90% to 95% seen once. Per germline, CDR1 GTSNPN and CDR2 SVGIG (reference sequence). The CDR3 is 14 amino acids. Trimming cost V 7 bases and J 3 bases; bases outside gene matches: 10. The sample consisted of peripheral blood. This chain connects TRBV30 to TRBJ2-7, with 9 bases matching TRBD1. This clonotype was sampled from a man aged 50 or older with COVID-19, enrolled during active disease. The CDR3 region is CAFAGTGFYYEQYF. DNA of the CDR3: TGTGCCTTCGCGGGGACAGGGTTCTACTACGAGCAGTACTTC.